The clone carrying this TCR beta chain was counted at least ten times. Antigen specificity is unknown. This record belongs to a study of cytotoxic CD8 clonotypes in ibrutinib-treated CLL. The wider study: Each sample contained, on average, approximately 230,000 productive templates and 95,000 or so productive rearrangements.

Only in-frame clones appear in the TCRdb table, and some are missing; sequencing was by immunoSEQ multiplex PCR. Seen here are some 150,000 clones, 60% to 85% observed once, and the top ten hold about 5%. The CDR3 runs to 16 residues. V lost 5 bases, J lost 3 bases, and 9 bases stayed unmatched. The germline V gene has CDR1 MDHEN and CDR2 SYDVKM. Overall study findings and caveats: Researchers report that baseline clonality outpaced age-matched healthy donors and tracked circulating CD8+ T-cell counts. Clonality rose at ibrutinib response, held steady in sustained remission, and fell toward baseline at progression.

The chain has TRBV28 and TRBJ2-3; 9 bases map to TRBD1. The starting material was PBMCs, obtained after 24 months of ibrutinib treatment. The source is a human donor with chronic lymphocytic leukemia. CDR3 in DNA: TGTGCCAGCAGTCCCCCCTGGGACAGGGTGACAGATACGCAGTATTTT. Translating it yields CASSPPWDRVTDTQYF.